A single T cell receptor (beta chain) is shown here with its context. The data belong to a study of OX40 agonist ivuxolimab in advanced cancers. TCRdb's table, derived via immunoSEQ multiplex PCR, lists solely in-frame clones and lacks some. The table records tens of thousands of clones, around four fifths of them present only once. Trimming left V 7 bases short and J 2 bases short, with 9 bases between. Germline CDR1 reads GTSNPN; CDR2 reads SVGIG (reference sequence). The CDR3 length is 11 residues. This chain joins TRBV30 and TRBJ2-7; D gene ambiguous. The sequence came from an adult with an advanced solid tumor such as melanoma, head and neck, liver or kidney cancer. Material: CD4+ or CD8+ T cells sorted from blood, obtained in a trial of the OX40 agonist ivuxolimab. CDR3 in DNA: TGTGCCTCCTCGGCGGCCTACGAGCAGTACTTC. Its protein is CASSAAYEQYF.